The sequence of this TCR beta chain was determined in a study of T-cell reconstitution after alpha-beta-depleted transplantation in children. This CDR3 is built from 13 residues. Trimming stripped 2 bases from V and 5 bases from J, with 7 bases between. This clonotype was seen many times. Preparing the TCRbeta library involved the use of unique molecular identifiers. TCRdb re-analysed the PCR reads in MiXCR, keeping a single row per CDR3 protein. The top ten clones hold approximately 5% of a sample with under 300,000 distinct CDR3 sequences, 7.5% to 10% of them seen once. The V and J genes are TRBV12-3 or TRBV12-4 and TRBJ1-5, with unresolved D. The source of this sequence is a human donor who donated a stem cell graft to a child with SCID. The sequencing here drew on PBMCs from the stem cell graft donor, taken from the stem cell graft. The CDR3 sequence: CASSLIEDQPQHF. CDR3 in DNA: TGTGCCAGCAGTTTAATTGAGGATCAGCCCCAGCATTTT.